A single TCR beta chain is shown here with its context. Its target is not known. The PCR contained 60 Vbeta and 13 Jbeta primers. Methods used by the authors: There were tens of millions of unique TCR beta chains by a later count, and approximately 11 million of them were shared. Sequencing was performed with immunoSEQ multiplex PCR; in TCRdb, only in-frame clones are kept and a portion is missing. V, J and clone size derive from that table, while D and trimming were established from the DNA sequence. Its table lists roughly 69,000 clones. This entry is derived from a study of cytomegalovirus exposure and HLA in healthy donors. Broader study findings: The CMV antigen specificity of a few CMV-associated chains was confirmed through in vitro analysis. As a later analysis showed, a missense DCLRE1C variant was linked to trimming of TCR beta V- and J-genes.

Donors counted as nominally healthy when sampled, yet unrecorded immune exposures were likely. Germline CDR1 and CDR2: SQVTM and ANQGSEA. The CDR3 contains 13 residues. Losses at the gene ends were 4 bases for V and 1 base for J; bases not matched to a gene: 2. This sequence joins TRBV29-1 and TRBJ1-1; TRBD1 matches 8 bases. The sequencing sample was made of PBMCs. The TCR was taken from a woman aged 25 to 39 in good health and CMV-seronegative. CDR3 sequence reads: CSVAGGANTEAFF. The CDR3 region has the DNA TGCAGCGTTGCAGGGGGCGCGAACACTGAAGCTTTCTTT. The variable domain in full, with the rest retrieved from reference TRBV29-1 and TRBJ1-1, is SAVISQKPSRDICQRGTSLTIQCQVDSQVTMMFWYRQQPGQSLTLIATANQGSEATYESGFVIDKFPISRPNLTFSTLTVSNMSPEDSSIYLCSVAGGANTEAFFGQGTRLTVV.